The clone carrying this TCR beta chain was seen a handful of times. Antigen unknown. Per the germline V gene, CDR1 is MDHEN and CDR2 is SYDVKM. Between the trimmed V and J ends, which lost 4 bases and 4 bases, there was a span of 5 bases. This CDR3 contains 11 residues. This specimen belongs to a study of shared clonotypes between healthy human individuals. The study's findings and limits: Lower generation probabilities were found for non-shared clonotypes than for those shared by all four donors.

An assay was performed, and its level was deep. Method: immunoSEQ multiplex PCR; TCRdb's copy keeps in-frame clones and lacks some. The table records about 680,000 clones, just over 90% of them present only once. Terminally differentiated effector memory CD45RA+ cells were excluded by CCR7 positive selection of CD45RO-negative cells. This sequence was found in a man aged 30 to 39 in good health. The gene calls are TRBV28 and TRBJ2-7; a weak D match, TRBD2 (5 bases). Sequencing input: naive CD8+ T cells sorted from blood. The CDR3: CASSWEYEQYF. DNA of the CDR3: TGTGCCAGCAGTTGGGAGTACGAGCAGTACTTC.